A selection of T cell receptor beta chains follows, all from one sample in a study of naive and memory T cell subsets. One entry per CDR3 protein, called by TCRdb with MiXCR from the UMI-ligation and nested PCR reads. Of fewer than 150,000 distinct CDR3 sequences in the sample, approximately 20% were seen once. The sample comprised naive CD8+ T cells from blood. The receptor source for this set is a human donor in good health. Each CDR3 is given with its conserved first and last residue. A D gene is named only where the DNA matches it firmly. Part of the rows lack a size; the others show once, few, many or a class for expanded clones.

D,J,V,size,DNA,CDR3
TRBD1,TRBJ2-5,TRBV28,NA,TGTGCCAGCAGCCCGACAGGGTTCTCAGAGACCCAGTACTTC,CASSPTGFSETQYF
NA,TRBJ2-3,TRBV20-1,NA,TGCAGTGCTAGCCCCCTCCCCCTAGAAGCCACAGATACGCAGTATTTT,CSASPLPLEATDTQYF
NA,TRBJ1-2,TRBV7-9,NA,TGTGCCAGCAGCCCCCCTTTGCCCTATGGCTACACCTTC,CASSPPLPYGYTF
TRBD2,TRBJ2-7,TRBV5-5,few,TGTGCCAGCAGCCCAGATTATAGCGGGAGCTACTACGAGCAGTACTTC,CASSPDYSGSYYEQYF
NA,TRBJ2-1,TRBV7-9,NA,TGTGCCAGCATCCCATCAGGCCCACTCTTAGCATCGGGTACTTACAATGAGCAGTTCTTC,CASIPSGPLLASGTYNEQFF
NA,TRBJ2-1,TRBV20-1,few,TGCAGTGCTAGAGATCTTGGGTCCCGGACTGTCTACAATGAGCAGTTCTTC,CSARDLGSRTVYNEQFF
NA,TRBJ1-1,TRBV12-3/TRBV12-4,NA,TGTGCCAGCAGTTGGGGCCTCACCGCTTTCTTT,CASSWGLTAFF
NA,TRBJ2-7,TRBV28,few,TGTGCCAGCAGTTTAGTAGGGGCGGCCTACGAGCAGTACTTC,CASSLVGAAYEQYF
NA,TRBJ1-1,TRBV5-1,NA,TGCGCCAGCAGCTCAGGAGGACAAACTGAAGCTTTCTTT,CASSSGGQTEAFF
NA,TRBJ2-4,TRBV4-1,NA,TGCGCCAGCAGCCAGGCCGGGACCGGTATAGGAAACATTCAGTACTTC,CASSQAGTGIGNIQYF
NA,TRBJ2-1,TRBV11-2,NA,TGTGCCAGCAGCCACAGGCCCGGGACATCGCGCTCCTACAATGAGCAGTTCTTC,CASSHRPGTSRSYNEQFF
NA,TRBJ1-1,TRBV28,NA,TGTGCCAGCAGTTTCGTGAGTGAAGCTTTCTTT,CASSFVSEAFF
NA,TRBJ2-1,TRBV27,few,TGTGCCAGCAGTTTATACTCTAGCTCCGACTACAATGAGCAGTTCTTC,CASSLYSSSDYNEQFF
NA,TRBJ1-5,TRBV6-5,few,TGTGCCAGCAGATCCGAGCAACAGGAGGGTCAGCCCCAGCATTTT,CASRSEQQEGQPQHF
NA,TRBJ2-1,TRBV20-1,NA,TGCAGTGCCCCGCGGAGCTCTCCGTTCTTC,CSAPRSSPFF
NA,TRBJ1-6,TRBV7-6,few,TGTGCCAGCAGCTTAGCCTGGGCCAGTTCACCCCTCCACTTT,CASSLAWASSPLHF
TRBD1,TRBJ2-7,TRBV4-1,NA,TGCGCCAGCAGCCAAGTTCCGGACAGGGTCTCCTACGAGCAGTACTTC,CASSQVPDRVSYEQYF
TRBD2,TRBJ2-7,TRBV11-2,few,TGTGCCAGCAGCCCGTGGGAGGGGAAGAGCTCCTACGAGCAGTACTTC,CASSPWEGKSSYEQYF
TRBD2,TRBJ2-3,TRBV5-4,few,TGTGCCAGCAGCTATAGCGGGAGGGCCGAGGCAGATACGCAGTATTTT,CASSYSGRAEADTQYF
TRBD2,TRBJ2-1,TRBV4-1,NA,TGCGCCAGCACTTCTAGCGGGAGCCCCTGGAACAATGAGCAGTTCTTC,CASTSSGSPWNNEQFF
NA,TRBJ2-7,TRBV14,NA,TGTGCCAGCAGCCAAGACCTAGCCGACGAGCAGTACTTC,CASSQDLADEQYF
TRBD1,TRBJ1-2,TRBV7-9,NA,TGTGCCAGCAGCACACAGGGGGCCCATTCTCCTTACTATGGCTACACCTTC,CASSTQGAHSPYYGYTF
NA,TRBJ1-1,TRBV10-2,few,TGCGCCAGCTTAGAGGGCACTGAAGCTTTCTTT,CASLEGTEAFF
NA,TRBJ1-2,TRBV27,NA,TGTGCCAGCAGCGGGCCTAACTATGGCTACACCTTC,CASSGPNYGYTF
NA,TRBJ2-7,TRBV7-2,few,TGTGCCAGCAGCTTATCTAGGGCAGACCCACCTTACGAGCAGTACTTC,CASSLSRADPPYEQYF
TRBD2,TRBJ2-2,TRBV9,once,TGTGCCAGCAGAGGGGCACGGGAGGGCCCTGGGGAGCTGTTTTTT,CASRGAREGPGELFF
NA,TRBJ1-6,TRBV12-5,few,TGTGCTAGTGGTTTGCCAGATTCACCCCTCCACTTT,CASGLPDSPLHF
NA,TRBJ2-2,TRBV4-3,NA,TGCGCCAGCAGCCAAGCTTTGCGGGGTGGACAGCTCACCGGGGAGCTGTTTTTT,CASSQALRGGQLTGELFF
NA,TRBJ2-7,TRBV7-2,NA,TGTGCCAGCAGCCCATGGACGGCCGCCTACGAGCAGTACTTC,CASSPWTAAYEQYF
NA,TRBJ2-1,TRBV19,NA,TGTGCCAGTAGCGTATTGGGGACCTACAATGAGCAGTTCTTC,CASSVLGTYNEQFF
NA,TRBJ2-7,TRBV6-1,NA,TGTGCCAGCAGTGAAGAACCCGGGTACGAGCAGTACTTC,CASSEEPGYEQYF
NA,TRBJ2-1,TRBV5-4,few,TGTGCCAGCAGCTTGGTCGGGGATCTGGATGAGCAGTTCTTC,CASSLVGDLDEQFF
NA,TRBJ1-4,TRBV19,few,TGTGCCAGTAGTATCCTGGGCCAGTCGGCAACTAATGAAAAACTGTTTTTT,CASSILGQSATNEKLFF
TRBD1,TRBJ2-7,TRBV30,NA,TGTGCCTGGGGACAGGTAAACTACGAGCAGTACTTC,CAWGQVNYEQYF
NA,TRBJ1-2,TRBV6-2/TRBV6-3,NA,TGTGCCAGCAGCCTCGGGACGGTTAATTTCACCTTC,CASSLGTVNFTF
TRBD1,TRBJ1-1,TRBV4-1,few,TGCGCCAGCAGCTTAAACAGGGGGAACACTGAAGCTTTCTTT,CASSLNRGNTEAFF
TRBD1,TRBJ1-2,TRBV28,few,TGTGCCAGCAGTTTATTAGGGACAGGGGATAACTATGGCTACACCTTC,CASSLLGTGDNYGYTF
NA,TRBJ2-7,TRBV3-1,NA,TGTGCCAGCAGCCAAGTTGGGGAGATCGAGCAGTACTTC,CASSQVGEIEQYF
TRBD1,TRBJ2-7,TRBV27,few,TGTGCCAGCAGTTTAGGGACAGAGCCTCCCTACGAGCAGTACTTC,CASSLGTEPPYEQYF
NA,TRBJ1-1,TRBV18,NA,TGTGCCAGCTCACTCCGGTGGAACACTGAAGCTTTCTTT,CASSLRWNTEAFF
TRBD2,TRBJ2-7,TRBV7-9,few,TGTGCCAGCAGCTCATTTAGCGGGAGCCCCGCCTACGAGCAGTACTTC,CASSSFSGSPAYEQYF
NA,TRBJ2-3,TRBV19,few,TGTGCCACCCTAGGGTTAGGGGAAGATACGCAGTATTTT,CATLGLGEDTQYF
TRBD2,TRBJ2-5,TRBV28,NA,TGTGCCAGCAGTTTGCCAACTAGCGGGAGCGGGGAAGAGACCCAGTACTTC,CASSLPTSGSGEETQYF
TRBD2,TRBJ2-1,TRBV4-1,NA,TGCGCCAGCAGCCCCCGACTAGCGGTTGAGCAGTTCTTC,CASSPRLAVEQFF
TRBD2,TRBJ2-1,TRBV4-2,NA,TGTGCCAGCAGCCAAGAAGCCCTAGCGGGGGGCTCCTACAATGAGCAGTTCTTC,CASSQEALAGGSYNEQFF
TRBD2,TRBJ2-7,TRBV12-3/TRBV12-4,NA,TGTGCCAGCAGTCCTAGCGGACGCTACGAGCAGTACTTC,CASSPSGRYEQYF
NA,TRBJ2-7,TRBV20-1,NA,TGCAGTGCTTTTGGACCCCGAGCCGCCTACGAGCAGTACTTC,CSAFGPRAAYEQYF
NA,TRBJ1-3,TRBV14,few,TGTGCCAGCAGCCAAGATATGGATTTCTCTGGAAACACCATATATTTT,CASSQDMDFSGNTIYF
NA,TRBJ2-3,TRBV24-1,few,TGTGCCACCAGTGTAGTAGGAGGGTCAGATACGCAGTATTTT,CATSVVGGSDTQYF
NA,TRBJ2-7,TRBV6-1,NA,TGTGCCAGCAGTGCCACAGGTGCTACCTACGAGCAGTACTTC,CASSATGATYEQYF
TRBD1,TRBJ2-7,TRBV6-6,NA,TGTGCCAGCACCCTGGGGACAGGGCCGTACGAGCAGTACTTC,CASTLGTGPYEQYF
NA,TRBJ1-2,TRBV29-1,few,TGCAGCGTTGATATACAGGGTTCCTATGGCTACACCTTC,CSVDIQGSYGYTF